These 16 T cell receptor beta chains were all obtained from the same sample, sequenced in a study of blood T cell repertoires in COVID-19. The table came from immunoSEQ multiplex PCR; TCRdb's copy has only in-frame clones and leaves some out. The sample has 150,000 to 200,000 clones, about 86% seen once. The sequenced sample consisted of peripheral blood. These receptors originate from a woman in her 70s with COVID-19, enrolled during active disease.

V gene TRBV27 combines with J gene TRBJ2-1; TRBD1 is a possible D gene (6 bases). The germline V gene has CDR1 MNHEY and CDR2 SMNVEV (reference sequence). The V end lost 5 bases, the J end lost 7 bases, and 12 bases lay between the germline ends. This CDR3 is 13 amino acids long. The CDR3 loop reads CASSPTGWNEQFF. The CDR3 DNA is TGTGCCAGCAGTCCAACAGGGTGGAATGAGCAGTTCTTC.

This clone was counted a few times. The chain uses TRBV5-4 and TRBJ2-3; 10 nucleotides line up with TRBD2. After removal of 0 bases from V and 5 bases from J, the junction contained 12 bases not matched to a gene. This CDR3 has 18 amino acids. Germline V gene sequence: CDR1 SGHNT, CDR2 YYREEE (reference sequence). The CDR3 DNA reads as TGTGCCAGCAGCTTGGCGGGGACAAGCGGGAGGGCCCGAGATACGCAGTATTTT. Translating it yields CASSLAGTSGRARDTQYF.

The chain uses TRBV4-2 and TRBJ2-5; the match to TRBD1 covers 9 bases. The CDR3 sequence is 15 residues long. In germline, CDR1 is LGHNA, CDR2 YNFKEQ. J lost 5 bases, V lost 5 bases, and 9 bases had no gene match. The CDR3 bases are TGTGCCAGCAGCGACCAACAGGGGGCAGGGGAGACCCAGTACTTC. Amino acids: CASSDQQGAGETQYF.

The chain is built from TRBV20-1 and TRBJ2-3; D remains unclear. Germline CDR1 and CDR2: DFQATT and SNEGSKA (reference sequence). This CDR3 is 11 amino acids long. V lost 6 bases and J 3 bases, leaving 7 bases between the germline ends. The CDR3 protein is CSAKRTDTQYF. In DNA form, the CDR3 reads TGCAGTGCCAAACGGACAGATACGCAGTATTTT.

This clone was detected a few times. In DNA form, the CDR3 reads TGTGCCAGCAGAACCCGGACAGGGGATTATGGCTACACCTTC. Translation: CASRTRTGDYGYTF. The chain couples TRBV27 to TRBJ1-2; 9 bases line up with TRBD1. The trim removed 6 bases at V and 5 bases at J, leaving 7 bases unmatched. From germline, CDR1 is MNHEY and CDR2 SMNVEV (reference sequence). This CDR3 region has 14 residues.

The J gene is TRBJ1-2, the V gene TRBV28; 9 bases line up with TRBD1. The CDR3 totals 14 residues. V dropped 5 bases and J dropped 3; count of bases not matched to a gene: 4. CDR1 and CDR2 from the germline V gene are MDHEN and SYDVKM. The CDR3 DNA reads as TGTGCCAGCAGTCAACAGGGGGCCTACTATGGCTACACCTTC. This gives the protein CASSQQGAYYGYTF.

About this clone itself: At the DNA level, this CDR3 is encoded by other sequences in the same sample as well. V is TRBV20-1 and J is TRBJ2-7; 7 bases fit TRBD2. Germline V gene lookup returns CDR1 DFQATT and CDR2 SNEGSKA (reference sequence). CDR3 length equals 11 residues. With 5 bases clipped from V and 2 bases from J, the junction kept 0 bases outside the gene matches. CDR3 DNA sequence: TGCAGTGCTCGGGGGGCCTACGAGCAGTACTTC. Translation gives CSARGAYEQYF.

This clone has a single count. This rearrangement joins TRBV7-3 to TRBJ1-3, with TRBD1 identical over 7 bases. CDR1 SGHTA and CDR2 FQGTGA come from the germline V gene. The ends lost 5 bases at V and 4 bases at J; junction bases unmatched: 5. The CDR3 contains 14 residues. The CDR3 coding sequence is TGTGCCAGCAGCACAGGGGACAGCGGAAACACCATATATTTT. This sequence encodes CASSTGDSGNTIYF.

A few counts support this clone. J is TRBJ1-2 and V is TRBV24-1, with 8 bases aligning to TRBD1. V shed 7 bases and J 5 bases; nucleotides not matched to a gene: 8. This CDR3 is 14 amino acids long. The germline gives CDR1 KGHDR, CDR2 SFDVKD. CDR3 sequence: CATREDRAPYGYTF. The CDR3 region has the DNA TGTGCCACCAGGGAGGACAGGGCCCCTTATGGCTACACCTTC.

The V call is TRBV28, the J call TRBJ2-3; TRBD1 matches at 8 bases. With 5 bases clipped from V and 1 base from J, the junction kept 2 bases outside the gene matches. Germline CDR1 is MDHEN and CDR2 is SYDVKM. The CDR3 totals 14 residues. The CDR3 reads CASSKTGGTDTQYF. CDR3 DNA: TGTGCCAGCAGTAAGACAGGGGGCACAGATACGCAGTATTTT.

The gene calls are TRBV30 and TRBJ1-5; D is perhaps TRBD1 (5 bases). Germline V gene sequence: CDR1 GTSNPN, CDR2 SVGIG (reference sequence). V dropped 0 bases and J dropped 5 bases, with 8 bases sitting between them. The CDR3 extends over 13 amino acids. The CDR3 nucleotides are TGTGCCTGGAGTGTAAAAGGGGATCAGCCCCAGCATTTT. This codes for CAWSVKGDQPQHF.

The chain combines TRBV7-9 with TRBJ2-3; TRBD1 agrees at 11 bases. V shed 1 base and J 6 bases; nucleotides not matched to a gene: 3. Germline assignment: CDR1 SEHNR and CDR2 FQNEAQ (reference sequence). This CDR3 spans 15 amino acids. The CDR3: CASSLVGTGGDTQYF. In nucleotides, the CDR3 is TGTGCCAGCAGCTTAGTGGGGACAGGGGGTGATACGCAGTATTTT. The variable domain in full, completed from reference TRBV7-9 and TRBJ2-3, reads DTGVSQNPRHKITKRGQNVTFRCDPISEHNRLYWYRQTLGQGPEFLTYFQNEAQLEKSRLLSDRFSAERPKGSFSTLEIQRTEQGDSAMYLCASSLVGTGGDTQYFGPGTRLTVL.

This sequence joins TRBV6-5 and TRBJ1-1; possibly TRBD1 for D (5 bases). Trimming took 0 bases from V and 2 from J, leaving 13 bases between them. Looked up from germline, CDR1 is MNHEY and CDR2 is SVGAGI. The CDR3 sequence is 16 residues long. CDR3 DNA sequence: TGTGCCAGCAGTTACTCGTATAAGGGGCACAACACTGAAGCTTTCTTT. This translates into CASSYSYKGHNTEAFF.

This chain joins TRBV7-9 and TRBJ2-1; 10 nucleotides agree with TRBD2. J gave up 7 bases and V 6 bases, and 6 bases lay outside the gene matches. Germline values: CDR1 SEHNR, CDR2 FQNEAQ (reference sequence). CDR3 length: 14 amino acids. CDR3 in DNA: TGTGCCAGCAGGCCTAGCGGGAGTCCGAATGAGCAGTTCTTC. Translation gives CASRPSGSPNEQFF.

The rearrangement links TRBV9 to TRBJ2-1; D ambiguous. In germline, CDR1 is SGDLS, CDR2 YYNGEE. Trimming removed 3 bases from V and 4 bases from J, with 8 bases in between. This CDR3 contains 13 residues. As DNA, the CDR3 is TGTGCCAGCAGCGCAACCCTATACAATGAGCAGTTCTTC. Its translation is CASSATLYNEQFF.

V usage is TRBV18 and J usage is TRBJ2-3; tentative D call: TRBD1 (5 bases). The V gene lost 3 bases and the J gene lost 0 bases, with 10 bases spanning the gap. CDR3 size: 15 residues. CDR1 KGHSH and CDR2 LQKENI come from the germline V gene. DNA for the CDR3: TGTGCCAGCTCACCGCCCAGGGCCAGCACAGATACGCAGTATTTT. It yields the protein CASSPPRASTDTQYF.